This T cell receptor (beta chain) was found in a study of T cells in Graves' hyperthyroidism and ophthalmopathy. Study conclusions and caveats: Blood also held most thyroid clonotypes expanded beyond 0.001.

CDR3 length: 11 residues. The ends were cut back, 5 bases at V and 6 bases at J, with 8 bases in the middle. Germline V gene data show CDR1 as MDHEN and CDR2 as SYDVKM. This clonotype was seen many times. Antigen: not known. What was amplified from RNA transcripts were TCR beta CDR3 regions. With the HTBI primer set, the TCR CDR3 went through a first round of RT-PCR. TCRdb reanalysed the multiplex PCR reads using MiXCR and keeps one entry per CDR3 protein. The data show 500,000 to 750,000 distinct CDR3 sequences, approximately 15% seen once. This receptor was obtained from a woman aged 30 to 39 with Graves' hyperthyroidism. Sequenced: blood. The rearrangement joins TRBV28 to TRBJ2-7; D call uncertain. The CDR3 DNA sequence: TGTGCCAGCAGTACAGTGTCCGAGCAGTACTTC. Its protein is CASSTVSEQYF.